Listed below are T cell receptor beta chains from one sample, sequenced in a study of T cell repertoires in cytomegalovirus infection. TCRdb re-analysed the reads in MiXCR, keeping a single row per CDR3 protein. The profile covers 250,000 to 300,000 distinct CDR3 sequences, with about 17% appearing a single time and more than 45% taken by the ten largest. Sequencing was done on a sample of CD8+ T cells from PBMCs. Receptors were obtained from a human donor in good health (CMV status not recorded). Some clones in this sample may be carry-over from other donors' samples. Both conserved end residues are part of each CDR3. The D gene is left open where the match is weak. Size tells how often a clone was seen (once, few, many) or the class of an expanded clone, and some rows leave it out.

clone size	J gene	D gene	V gene	CDR3 protein	CDR3 DNA
NA	TRBJ2-5	NA	TRBV19	CASRTRQGQETQYF	TGTGCCAGTAGGACCCGTCAGGGGCAGGAGACCCAGTACTTC
few	TRBJ1-1	NA	TRBV5-6	CASSYITGNWAEAFF	TGTGCCAGCAGTTATATTACAGGGAATTGGGCTGAAGCTTTCTTT
NA	TRBJ2-1	NA	TRBV20-1	CSASGQEHNEQFF	TGCAGTGCTAGTGGGCAGGAGCACAATGAGCAGTTCTTC
NA	TRBJ2-5	NA	TRBV5-4	CASSLRGRFETQYF	TGTGCCAGCAGCTTACGGGGGAGGTTCGAGACCCAGTACTTC
many	TRBJ1-5	TRBD1	TRBV7-9	CASSLGTAADQPQHF	TGTGCCAGCAGCCTGGGGACAGCGGCGGATCAGCCCCAGCATTTT
NA	TRBJ1-5	TRBD1	TRBV9	CASSVSGTENQPQHF	TGTGCCAGCAGCGTGTCAGGGACAGAAAATCAGCCCCAGCATTTT
NA	TRBJ1-2	NA	TRBV4-2	CASSQESLGRGGYTF	TGTGCCAGCAGCCAAGAGTCATTAGGTCGGGGCGGCTACACCTTC
few	TRBJ2-2	TRBD1	TRBV29-1	CSVERTGGELFF	TGCAGCGTGGAGCGGACAGGAGGGGAGCTGTTTTTT
many	TRBJ1-3	NA	TRBV7-2	CASSLGDNSGNTIYF	TGTGCCAGCAGCTTAGGGGACAATTCTGGAAACACCATATATTTT
few	TRBJ2-2	NA	TRBV2	CASSDEFLPNTGELFF	TGTGCCAGCAGTGATGAGTTCTTACCAAACACCGGGGAGCTGTTTTTT
many	TRBJ1-1	TRBD1	TRBV7-9	CASSSGTGYSDTEAFF	TGTGCCAGCAGCTCCGGGACAGGGTACAGTGACACTGAAGCTTTCTTT
NA	TRBJ2-7	NA	TRBV13	CASSSRKQGSYEQYF	TGTGCCAGCAGCTCTAGGAAACAGGGATCCTACGAGCAGTACTTC
many	TRBJ2-3	NA	TRBV7-6	CASSWTGGTDTQYF	TGTGCCAGCAGCTGGACTGGGGGGACCGATACGCAGTATTTT